The rows below give T cell receptor beta chains drawn from one sample of a study of cytomegalovirus exposure and HLA in healthy donors. The data were produced by immunoSEQ multiplex PCR, yet TCRdb's version contains in-frame clones alone and is incomplete. The data contain 95,000 to 150,000 clones, 81% of them singletons. Sequences were obtained from PBMCs. The receptor set was obtained from a man aged 18 to 29 in good health and CMV-seropositive. Each CDR3 is given with its conserved first and last residue. The D gene is left open where the match is weak. Clone sizes are given selectively: once, few, many, or a class where the clone is expanded.

v_call: TRBV6-6; clone_size: NA; j_call: TRBJ1-5; d_call: NA; cdr3_nt: TGTGCCAGCAGTCCCGACAGGTTTTACAATCAGCCCCAGCATTTT; cdr3_aa: CASSPDRFYNQPQHF
v_call: TRBV5-4; clone_size: NA; j_call: TRBJ2-5; d_call: TRBD1; cdr3_nt: TGTGCCAGCAGCTTGGCAGACAGGGGAGAGACCCAGTACTTC; cdr3_aa: CASSLADRGETQYF
v_call: TRBV25-1; clone_size: few; j_call: TRBJ1-1; d_call: NA; cdr3_nt: TGTGCCAGCCAAACCGGGAACACTGAAGCTTTCTTT; cdr3_aa: CASQTGNTEAFF
v_call: TRBV30; clone_size: NA; j_call: TRBJ2-5; d_call: TRBD1; cdr3_nt: TGTGCCTGGAGCGAACCCAGGGACAGGGCGTGGGAGACCCAGTACTTC; cdr3_aa: CAWSEPRDRAWETQYF
v_call: TRBV27; clone_size: NA; j_call: TRBJ1-5; d_call: NA; cdr3_nt: TGTGCCAGCAGTTTAGCAGGTCCTCAGCCCCAGCATTTT; cdr3_aa: CASSLAGPQPQHF
v_call: TRBV30; clone_size: NA; j_call: TRBJ2-1; d_call: TRBD1; cdr3_nt: TGTGCCTGGGGAGACAGGGGCTCCTACAATGAGCAGTTCTTC; cdr3_aa: CAWGDRGSYNEQFF
v_call: TRBV6-4; clone_size: NA; j_call: TRBJ2-2; d_call: NA; cdr3_nt: TGTGCCAGCAGTGGAGATTCCGGGGAGCTGTTTTTT; cdr3_aa: CASSGDSGELFF
v_call: TRBV6-5; clone_size: once; j_call: TRBJ1-2; d_call: NA; cdr3_nt: TGTGCCAGCACCCAGGGGAGTCCGGGCTATGGCTACACCTTC; cdr3_aa: CASTQGSPGYGYTF
v_call: TRBV6-1; clone_size: few; j_call: TRBJ2-5; d_call: NA; cdr3_nt: TGTGCCAGCATAACAGGGTATCAAGAGACCCAGTACTTC; cdr3_aa: CASITGYQETQYF
v_call: TRBV19; clone_size: NA; j_call: TRBJ2-6; d_call: NA; cdr3_nt: TGTGCCAGTATCCTACGGCCGGAGTCCGGGGCCAACGTCCTGACTTTC; cdr3_aa: CASILRPESGANVLTF
v_call: TRBV7-2; clone_size: NA; j_call: TRBJ2-5; d_call: NA; cdr3_nt: TGTGCCAGCAGCTTACGTCGGGGGGCCTCTGAGACCCAGTACTTC; cdr3_aa: CASSLRRGASETQYF
v_call: TRBV27; clone_size: NA; j_call: TRBJ2-2; d_call: TRBD1; cdr3_nt: TGTGCCAGCAGTTCGGACAGGGCAAACACCGGGGAGCTGTTTTTT; cdr3_aa: CASSSDRANTGELFF
v_call: TRBV30; clone_size: NA; j_call: TRBJ1-6; d_call: NA; cdr3_nt: TGTGCCTGGAGTGTGTCCGGGGAAGGGGGTTCACCCCTCCACTTT; cdr3_aa: CAWSVSGEGGSPLHF
v_call: TRBV9; clone_size: NA; j_call: TRBJ2-5; d_call: NA; cdr3_nt: TGTGCCAGCAGCCCGCTGTCTAGCCAAGAGACCCAGTACTTC; cdr3_aa: CASSPLSSQETQYF
v_call: TRBV15; clone_size: NA; j_call: TRBJ1-4; d_call: TRBD1; cdr3_nt: TGTGCCACCAGCAGGGCAACCGGGACAGGGGTTGAAAAACTGTTTTTT; cdr3_aa: CATSRATGTGVEKLFF
v_call: TRBV7-2; clone_size: NA; j_call: TRBJ1-5; d_call: NA; cdr3_nt: TGTGCCAGCAGCGACTGGGACAAGGGGTACAGTCAGCCCCAGCATTTT; cdr3_aa: CASSDWDKGYSQPQHF
v_call: TRBV6-5; clone_size: few; j_call: TRBJ1-1; d_call: NA; cdr3_nt: TGTGCCAGCAGCCACTCCCCCGGCGGGCCTGAAGCTTTCTTT; cdr3_aa: CASSHSPGGPEAFF
v_call: TRBV2; clone_size: NA; j_call: TRBJ2-7; d_call: TRBD2; cdr3_nt: TGTGCCAGCACCCTAGGACTAGCGGACGTATACGAGCAGTACTTC; cdr3_aa: CASTLGLADVYEQYF
v_call: TRBV5-4; clone_size: NA; j_call: TRBJ2-3; d_call: TRBD1; cdr3_nt: TGTGCCAGCAGCACCCGACAGGGGGGTAGCACAGATACGCAGTATTTT; cdr3_aa: CASSTRQGGSTDTQYF
v_call: TRBV18; clone_size: NA; j_call: TRBJ2-1; d_call: NA; cdr3_nt: TGTGCCAGCTCACCACTCAGGGCTTCGACTTTTCTCGCAACCTACAATGAGCAGTTCTTC; cdr3_aa: CASSPLRASTFLATYNEQFF
v_call: TRBV4-3; clone_size: NA; j_call: TRBJ2-1; d_call: TRBD1; cdr3_nt: TGCGCCAGCAGCCAAGCAGAAGGGACAGGGTTCAATGAGCAGTTCTTC; cdr3_aa: CASSQAEGTGFNEQFF
v_call: TRBV7-2; clone_size: once; j_call: TRBJ1-1; d_call: TRBD1; cdr3_nt: TGTGCCAGCAGCACCGGGACAGGGCTTTTGGACCCGGCTTTCTTT; cdr3_aa: CASSTGTGLLDPAFF
v_call: TRBV7-2; clone_size: NA; j_call: TRBJ1-2; d_call: NA; cdr3_nt: TGTGCCAGCAGCTTAGCAGAGACTAACTATGGCTACACCTTC; cdr3_aa: CASSLAETNYGYTF
v_call: TRBV4-3; clone_size: NA; j_call: TRBJ2-7; d_call: NA; cdr3_nt: TGCGCCAGCAGCCAAGGGAGATATGCCTACGAGCAGTACTTC; cdr3_aa: CASSQGRYAYEQYF
v_call: TRBV10-2; clone_size: NA; j_call: TRBJ1-1; d_call: NA; cdr3_nt: TGCGCCAGCTGGGGGGGGCTTACCTACACTGAAGCTTTCTTT; cdr3_aa: CASWGGLTYTEAFF
v_call: TRBV11-2; clone_size: NA; j_call: TRBJ2-2; d_call: TRBD2; cdr3_nt: TGTGCCAGCAGCTTAAGACTAGCGGGAGACGGGGAGCTGTTTTTT; cdr3_aa: CASSLRLAGDGELFF
v_call: TRBV7-8; clone_size: NA; j_call: TRBJ2-3; d_call: NA; cdr3_nt: TGTGCCAGCAGCCGCGGTTCAGATACGCAGTATTTT; cdr3_aa: CASSRGSDTQYF
v_call: TRBV7-2; clone_size: NA; j_call: TRBJ2-1; d_call: TRBD2; cdr3_nt: TGTGCCAGCAGCCTAGCGGGCTTGGATGAGCAGTTCTTC; cdr3_aa: CASSLAGLDEQFF
v_call: TRBV5-4; clone_size: NA; j_call: TRBJ2-7; d_call: NA; cdr3_nt: TGTGCCAGCAGCTTCGCGGGCGAGCAGTACTTC; cdr3_aa: CASSFAGEQYF
v_call: TRBV7-8; clone_size: NA; j_call: TRBJ1-1; d_call: TRBD1; cdr3_nt: TGTGCCAGCAGCTTGACAGGGGGCGCGAGTGGTTATGAAGCTTTCTTT; cdr3_aa: CASSLTGGASGYEAFF
v_call: TRBV13; clone_size: NA; j_call: TRBJ2-7; d_call: TRBD2; cdr3_nt: TGTGCCAGCAGCCCGAGGACTAGCGGGGTTTCCTACGAGCAGTACTTC; cdr3_aa: CASSPRTSGVSYEQYF
v_call: TRBV7-8; clone_size: NA; j_call: TRBJ2-7; d_call: NA; cdr3_nt: TGTGCCAGCAGCTTAGCCCCCTATGGGCAGACCAGCTACGAGCAGTACTTC; cdr3_aa: CASSLAPYGQTSYEQYF
v_call: TRBV30; clone_size: NA; j_call: TRBJ2-7; d_call: TRBD2; cdr3_nt: TGTGCCTGGAGTGTACGGTGGGGGACTAGCGGGAGTAAGGAGCAGTACTTC; cdr3_aa: CAWSVRWGTSGSKEQYF
v_call: TRBV6-1; clone_size: once; j_call: TRBJ2-7; d_call: NA; cdr3_nt: TGTGCCAGCAGTGACCGGGCGGGCTACGAGCAGTACTTC; cdr3_aa: CASSDRAGYEQYF
v_call: TRBV12-5; clone_size: NA; j_call: TRBJ2-5; d_call: NA; cdr3_nt: TGTGCTAGTGGTCCCGGGAGTCAAGAGACCCAGTACTTC; cdr3_aa: CASGPGSQETQYF
v_call: TRBV30; clone_size: NA; j_call: TRBJ2-5; d_call: NA; cdr3_nt: TGTGCCTGGAGCGGGACACTGTACCAAGAGACCCAGTACTTC; cdr3_aa: CAWSGTLYQETQYF
v_call: TRBV10-3; clone_size: NA; j_call: TRBJ2-2; d_call: NA; cdr3_nt: TGTGCCATCAGTCGCCAGGGTAGGACCGGGGAGCTGTTTTTT; cdr3_aa: CAISRQGRTGELFF
v_call: TRBV29-1; clone_size: once; j_call: TRBJ1-1; d_call: TRBD1; cdr3_nt: TGCAGCGTTGGGGAACAGGGGGCGGGTACTGAAGCTTTCTTT; cdr3_aa: CSVGEQGAGTEAFF
v_call: TRBV6-6; clone_size: once; j_call: TRBJ2-3; d_call: TRBD1; cdr3_nt: TGTGCCAGCAGTTCTGGACAGGGGATCGGTACGCAGTATTTT; cdr3_aa: CASSSGQGIGTQYF
v_call: TRBV12-5; clone_size: NA; j_call: TRBJ2-2; d_call: NA; cdr3_nt: TGTGCTAGTGGTTTGGTACAGACCGGGGAGCTGTTTTTT; cdr3_aa: CASGLVQTGELFF
v_call: TRBV11-3; clone_size: once; j_call: TRBJ2-5; d_call: NA; cdr3_nt: TGTGCCAGCAGCTTAGATTCGGACAGATGGGGTTGGGAGACCCAGTACTTC; cdr3_aa: CASSLDSDRWGWETQYF
v_call: TRBV7-6; clone_size: once; j_call: TRBJ1-1; d_call: NA; cdr3_nt: TGTGCCAGCAGCTTAGCCGGTGCTGAAGCTTTCTTT; cdr3_aa: CASSLAGAEAFF
v_call: TRBV7-2; clone_size: NA; j_call: TRBJ2-2; d_call: TRBD2; cdr3_nt: TGTGCCAGCAGCTTAGCGCGAGCGGGGGGGCCAAGGACCGGGGAGCTGTTTTTT; cdr3_aa: CASSLARAGGPRTGELFF
v_call: TRBV5-4; clone_size: NA; j_call: TRBJ2-7; d_call: TRBD2; cdr3_nt: TGTGCCAGCAGCCCGGAACCTAGCGGGAGATCCTACGAGCAGTACTTC; cdr3_aa: CASSPEPSGRSYEQYF
v_call: TRBV29-1; clone_size: NA; j_call: TRBJ2-7; d_call: NA; cdr3_nt: TGCAGCACAAAGCAGGGGAATGGATACGAGCAGTACTTC; cdr3_aa: CSTKQGNGYEQYF
v_call: TRBV19; clone_size: NA; j_call: TRBJ1-1; d_call: NA; cdr3_nt: TGTGCCAGTATCCGACTCGGGTTCATGAACACTGAAGCTTTCTTT; cdr3_aa: CASIRLGFMNTEAFF
v_call: TRBV27; clone_size: NA; j_call: TRBJ1-5; d_call: NA; cdr3_nt: TGTGCCAGCAGTTTAGTTGGGGGGGACGATCAGCCCCAGCATTTT; cdr3_aa: CASSLVGGDDQPQHF
v_call: TRBV10-3; clone_size: NA; j_call: TRBJ2-3; d_call: NA; cdr3_nt: TGTGCCATCAGAGACCGTATCGAGCGGCTAGCGGAGAGACAGGGGCTGGATACGCAGTATTTT; cdr3_aa: CAIRDRIERLAERQGLDTQYF
v_call: TRBV6-1; clone_size: NA; j_call: TRBJ2-2; d_call: TRBD2; cdr3_nt: TGTGCCAGCAGTGCGGCTAGCGGGGGGGCCGACACCGGGGAGCTGTTTTTT; cdr3_aa: CASSAASGGADTGELFF
v_call: TRBV19; clone_size: NA; j_call: TRBJ2-3; d_call: TRBD1; cdr3_nt: TGTGCCAGTAGATGGGACAGAGGCACAGATACGCAGTATTTT; cdr3_aa: CASRWDRGTDTQYF
v_call: TRBV6-1; clone_size: NA; j_call: TRBJ1-1; d_call: NA; cdr3_nt: TGTGCCAGCAGTTTTGACAGGCCGATGAACACTGAAGCTTTCTTT; cdr3_aa: CASSFDRPMNTEAFF
v_call: TRBV27; clone_size: NA; j_call: TRBJ1-1; d_call: NA; cdr3_nt: TGTGCCAGCAGTTTATCGATAATGGGGGGTACTGAAGCTTTCTTT; cdr3_aa: CASSLSIMGGTEAFF
v_call: TRBV11-2; clone_size: NA; j_call: TRBJ2-7; d_call: TRBD1; cdr3_nt: TGTGCCAGCAGCAGGGACAGCCCCTACGAGCAGTACTTC; cdr3_aa: CASSRDSPYEQYF
v_call: TRBV5-5; clone_size: NA; j_call: TRBJ2-5; d_call: TRBD1; cdr3_nt: TGTGCCAGCAGCTTGTTCGGGACAGGGGGCCCGACCCAGTACTTC; cdr3_aa: CASSLFGTGGPTQYF
v_call: TRBV2; clone_size: NA; j_call: TRBJ1-1; d_call: NA; cdr3_nt: TGTGCCAGCACAAACGTGGGGGCGGGGAACACTGAAGCTTTCTTT; cdr3_aa: CASTNVGAGNTEAFF
v_call: TRBV29-1; clone_size: NA; j_call: TRBJ1-3; d_call: TRBD1; cdr3_nt: TGCAGCGTTGAAACCGGGACAGCTAGAAACACCATATATTTT; cdr3_aa: CSVETGTARNTIYF
v_call: TRBV7-9; clone_size: once; j_call: TRBJ2-5; d_call: NA; cdr3_nt: TGTGCCAGCAGCTTGGACAATCAAGAGACCCAGTACTTC; cdr3_aa: CASSLDNQETQYF
v_call: TRBV11-3; clone_size: NA; j_call: TRBJ2-5; d_call: TRBD1; cdr3_nt: TGTGCCAGCAGCCCCGGGGACAGGAGTCGAGAAGAGACCCAGTACTTC; cdr3_aa: CASSPGDRSREETQYF
v_call: TRBV6-5; clone_size: NA; j_call: TRBJ2-1; d_call: TRBD2; cdr3_nt: TGTGCCATCCGGACTAGCGGGGGCGATGAGCAGTTCTTC; cdr3_aa: CAIRTSGGDEQFF